The 18 T cell receptor beta chains reported below all come from one sample, sequenced in a study of shared clonotypes between healthy human individuals. Sequencing was performed with immunoSEQ multiplex PCR; in TCRdb, only in-frame clones are kept and a portion is missing. This table holds some 2,100,000 clones, 93% found once. Naive CD8 cells lacked CD45RO, underwent positive selection for CCR7 and left out terminally differentiated effector memory CD45RA+ cells. The specimen sequenced was naive CD8+ T cells from PBMCs. The receptors come from a man between 18 and 35 years old in good health. Some clones in this sample may be carry-over from other donors' samples.

V usage is TRBV19 and J usage is TRBJ2-2; D unclear. Trimming removed 7 bases from V and 4 bases from J, with 4 bases in between. The length of the CDR3 is 11 residues. Germline loops: CDR1 LNHDA, CDR2 SQIVND (reference sequence). The CDR3 region has the DNA TGTGCCAGTATGGGCACCGGGGAGCTGTTTTTT. Its protein is CASMGTGELFF.

The chain recombines TRBV29-1 with TRBJ2-7, with a tentative D call TRBD2 (6 bases). Per germline, CDR1 SQVTM and CDR2 ANQGSEA. The ends were cut back, 8 bases at V and 2 bases at J, with 13 bases in the middle. The CDR3 has 12 residues. Here the CDR3 reads CSFRLGAYEQYF. The CDR3 DNA follows: TGCAGCTTCCGACTAGGCGCCTACGAGCAGTACTTC.

V is TRBV7-8 and J is TRBJ2-3; D ambiguous. This CDR3 is 12 amino acids long. Germline V gene lookup returns CDR1 SGHVS and CDR2 FQNEAQ. Trimming removed 4 bases from V and 5 bases from J, with 7 bases in between. CDR3 bases: TGTGCCAGCAGCTACGTCGGAGATACGCAGTATTTT. This sequence encodes CASSYVGDTQYF.

This clone was detected only once. The chain carries TRBV11-2 and TRBJ2-1; 7 bases align to TRBD2. The V gene end was trimmed by 1 base and the J gene end by 6 bases; junction bases not matched to a gene: 3. This CDR3 is 14 amino acids long. Germline CDR1 is SGHAT and CDR2 is FQNNGV. The CDR3 DNA sequence: TGTGCCAGCAGCTTAGCTTTAGCGGGCAATGAGCAGTTCTTC. Its protein is CASSLALAGNEQFF.

This clone has only one observation. J is TRBJ1-1 and V is TRBV29-1, with D perhaps matching TRBD1 (5 bases). V lost 4 bases and J 7 bases, leaving 10 bases between the germline ends. This CDR3 contains 11 residues. The V gene's germline CDR1 is SQVTM and CDR2 ANQGSEA. The CDR3 here is CSVGGGFEAFF. DNA of the CDR3: TGCAGCGTTGGGGGGGGATTTGAAGCTTTCTTT.

The rearrangement joins TRBV27 to TRBJ2-3; the D is unclear. Trimming took 3 bases from V and 4 from J, leaving 17 bases between them. CDR1 MNHEY and CDR2 SMNVEV come from the germline V gene (reference sequence). The CDR3 runs 16 residues. CDR3 residues: CASSFLITSSPDTQYF. In DNA form, the CDR3 reads TGTGCCAGCAGTTTCCTTATTACTTCCTCTCCAGATACGCAGTATTTT.

The gene calls are TRBV21-1 and TRBJ1-1; the D call of TRBD1 is as the table states it, not checked on the DNA. TRBV21-1 is a documented pseudogene. The CDR3 has 18 residues. CDR3 DNA: TGTGCCAGCAGCAAAGGGACCGGGACAGGCCGCTTGGACACTGAAGCTTTCTTT. Protein sequence: CASSKGTGTGRLDTEAFF.

V gene TRBV5-4 combines with J gene TRBJ1-2; maybe TRBD1 (5 bases). The CDR3 totals 15 residues. Germline V CDR1 and CDR2: SGHNT, YYREEE (reference sequence). V was clipped by 4 bases and J by 5 bases, with 18 bases between them. The CDR3 bases are TGTGCCAGCAGCCCGGCTGGGGCTGCTGGGTATGGCTACACCTTC. This sequence encodes CASSPAGAAGYGYTF.

This chain uses TRBV27 with TRBJ1-1; tentative D call: TRBD1 (5 bases). CDR3 length equals 13 residues. Germline V gene data show CDR1 as MNHEY and CDR2 as SMNVEV (reference sequence). Trimming stripped 5 bases from V and 4 bases from J, with 11 bases between. DNA of the CDR3: TGTGCCAGCAGTCCCGACAGAATCACTGAAGCTTTCTTT. It is translated as CASSPDRITEAFF.

The chain has TRBV7-6 and TRBJ2-1; D assignment may be TRBD1 or TRBD2 (6 bases each). Trimming pared 5 bases from V and 0 bases from J, leaving 23 bases between. The CDR3 sequence is 19 residues long. The germline gives CDR1 SGHVS, CDR2 FNYEAQ. The CDR3 sequence is CASSHIWRDTRSSYNEQFF. Written as DNA, the CDR3 is TGTGCCAGCAGCCACATCTGGCGGGACACACGAAGCTCCTACAATGAGCAGTTCTTC.

The V gene is TRBV28, the J gene TRBJ2-5, with 10 bases fitting TRBD1. J gave up 4 bases and V 5 bases, and 10 bases lay outside the gene matches. Germline CDR1 and CDR2: MDHEN and SYDVKM. The CDR3 totals 16 residues. CDR3 nucleotides: TGTGCCAGCAGTCCGACGACAGGGGGCCTTGGAGAGACCCAGTACTTC. Protein: CASSPTTGGLGETQYF.

This sequence joins TRBV27 and TRBJ2-7, with TRBD1 identical over 10 bases. The CDR3 is made up of 17 amino acids. J gave up 4 bases and V 4 bases, and 13 bases lay outside the gene matches. Germline CDR1 reads MNHEY; CDR2 reads SMNVEV (reference sequence). This chain's CDR3 is CASSSHLTGTGAYEQYF. As DNA, the CDR3 is TGTGCCAGCAGTTCCCACTTAACCGGGACAGGGGCTTACGAGCAGTACTTC.

This clone showed up just once. The chain has TRBV6-1 and TRBJ2-3; D gene uncertain. The CDR3 spans 14 residues. V gave up 2 bases and J gave up 5 bases, with 11 bases separating them. Germline V lookup: CDR1 MNHNS, CDR2 SASEGT. The DNA for the CDR3 is TGTGCCAGCAGTGAATCACGGGTGGGAGATACGCAGTATTTT. Translating it yields CASSESRVGDTQYF.

The genes are TRBV2 and TRBJ2-7, with TRBD1 matching over 9 bases. J was trimmed by 6 bases and V by 7 bases; bases with no gene match: 10. CDR1 SNHLY and CDR2 FYNNEI come from the germline V gene. The CDR3 length is 14 residues. Here the CDR3 reads CASTSGQGLSEQYF. The CDR3 DNA reads as TGTGCCAGCACCTCCGGACAGGGGCTCTCCGAGCAGTACTTC.

This chain uses TRBV27 with TRBJ1-2; possibly TRBD1 for D (6 bases). V was cut by 2 bases and J by 1 base, with 11 bases left in between. This CDR3 region has 15 residues. Germline CDR1 MNHEY, CDR2 SMNVEV (reference sequence). The CDR3 DNA is TGTGCCAGCAGTTTACGGACAGCGGGTAACTATGGCTACACCTTC. Protein sequence: CASSLRTAGNYGYTF.

The V call is TRBV4-1, the J call TRBJ2-2, with TRBD1 matching 10 bases. This CDR3 contains 15 residues. V dropped 2 bases and J dropped 8; count of bases not matched to a gene: 5. Per the germline V gene, CDR1 is MGHRA and CDR2 is YSYEKL. This CDR3 is CASSQPTGGKGELFF. The CDR3 nucleotides are TGCGCCAGCAGCCAACCGACAGGGGGCAAGGGGGAGCTGTTTTTT.

V and J are TRBV10-3 and TRBJ1-2; TRBD1 agrees at 9 bases. This CDR3 spans 13 amino acids. CDR1 and CDR2 (germline): ENHRY, SYGVKD. V lost 6 bases, J lost 4 bases, and 3 bases stayed unmatched. The CDR3 DNA reads TGTGCCATCAGACAGGGGGCCCTCTATGGCTACACCTTC. Translation: CAIRQGALYGYTF.

The genes are TRBV10-3 and TRBJ2-1; 7 positions match TRBD2. The germline gives CDR1 ENHRY, CDR2 SYGVKD. The CDR3 is 14 residues long. J gave up 6 bases and V 7 bases, and 9 bases lay outside the gene matches. The CDR3 region is CAITPGPGGNEQFF. Here the CDR3 DNA reads TGTGCCATCACTCCGGGCCCGGGGGGCAATGAGCAGTTCTTC.